Listed below are T cell receptor beta chains from one sample, sequenced in a study of blood T cell repertoires in COVID-19. Clones were read by immunoSEQ multiplex PCR, and TCRdb kept only the in-frame ones, dropping some. The table shows about 240,000 clones, with approximately 83% occurring only once. Source material: PBMCs or T cells enriched from blood (not recorded which). Receptor source: a woman aged 40 to 50 with acute COVID-19. Each CDR3 is given with its conserved first and last residue. D genes are given only for firm matches. Clone size is stated in some rows and not others, as once, few, many or a class when expanded.

abundance: NA
d_gene: NA
j_gene: TRBJ1-4
v_gene: TRBV27
CDR3nt: TGTGCCAGCAGTGGAAACAGGGCAACTAATGAAAAACTGTTTTTT
CDR3aa: CASSGNRATNEKLFF

abundance: NA
d_gene: TRBD1
j_gene: TRBJ2-7
v_gene: TRBV27
CDR3nt: TGTGCCAGCAGTCCATGGTCGGACAGGGTCTACGAGCAGTACTTC
CDR3aa: CASSPWSDRVYEQYF

abundance: once
d_gene: NA
j_gene: TRBJ1-5
v_gene: TRBV19
CDR3nt: TGTGCCAGTAGTATACGGGGGATGGGTCAGCCCCAGCATTTT
CDR3aa: CASSIRGMGQPQHF

abundance: NA
d_gene: NA
j_gene: TRBJ2-5
v_gene: TRBV7-3
CDR3nt: TGTGCCAGCGCCCCAGGCGTGGGGCCCCAAGAGACCCAGTACTTC
CDR3aa: CASAPGVGPQETQYF

abundance: NA
d_gene: NA
j_gene: TRBJ2-7
v_gene: TRBV7-2
CDR3nt: TGTGCCAGCAGCTCCAGGGGCGGGGGAAGCTCCTACGAGCAGTACTTC
CDR3aa: CASSSRGGGSSYEQYF

abundance: NA
d_gene: NA
j_gene: TRBJ2-7
v_gene: TRBV13
CDR3nt: TGTGCCAGCAGCCTCAGACTTACCTACGAGCAGTACTTC
CDR3aa: CASSLRLTYEQYF

abundance: NA
d_gene: NA
j_gene: TRBJ2-7
v_gene: TRBV7-9
CDR3nt: TGTGCCAGCAGCGCAAAAGGACATTTGGAATCCTACGAGCAGTACTTC
CDR3aa: CASSAKGHLESYEQYF

abundance: NA
d_gene: NA
j_gene: TRBJ2-7
v_gene: TRBV11-3
CDR3nt: TGTGCCAGCAGCTTAGTCAACTCCTACGAGCAGTACTTC
CDR3aa: CASSLVNSYEQYF

abundance: NA
d_gene: TRBD1
j_gene: TRBJ2-7
v_gene: TRBV12-3/TRBV12-4
CDR3nt: TGTGCCAGCAGAAGGACAGGGGCTTACGAGCAGTACTTC
CDR3aa: CASRRTGAYEQYF

abundance: NA
d_gene: TRBD1
j_gene: TRBJ1-2
v_gene: TRBV3-1/TRBV3-2
CDR3nt: TGTGCCAGCAGCCAGTTCGGGTCAGGGGGCCTTGGCTACACCTTC
CDR3aa: CASSQFGSGGLGYTF

abundance: NA
d_gene: TRBD1
j_gene: TRBJ2-1
v_gene: TRBV2
CDR3nt: TGTGCCAGCAAAAAGACAGGGGGCTATGAGCAGTTCTTC
CDR3aa: CASKKTGGYEQFF

abundance: NA
d_gene: TRBD2
j_gene: TRBJ2-3
v_gene: TRBV6-2/TRBV6-3
CDR3nt: TGTGCCAGCAGCTCGGGGACTAGCGGTCTTGACACAGATACGCAGTATTTT
CDR3aa: CASSSGTSGLDTDTQYF

abundance: NA
d_gene: TRBD1
j_gene: TRBJ2-6
v_gene: TRBV11-3
CDR3nt: TGTGCCAGCAGCTCGCCTGGACAGGCATGGATAAGCTCTGGGGCCAACGTCCTGACTTTC
CDR3aa: CASSSPGQAWISSGANVLTF

abundance: NA
d_gene: TRBD1
j_gene: TRBJ2-3
v_gene: TRBV9
CDR3nt: TGTGCCAGCAGCGCTTCAGGGGGATCTAGCACAGATACGCAGTATTTT
CDR3aa: CASSASGGSSTDTQYF

abundance: NA
d_gene: TRBD1
j_gene: TRBJ1-1
v_gene: TRBV29-1
CDR3nt: TGCAGCGCGAGACAGGGGGAGACTGAAGCTTTCTTT
CDR3aa: CSARQGETEAFF

abundance: NA
d_gene: TRBD2
j_gene: TRBJ2-7
v_gene: TRBV2
CDR3nt: TGTGCCAGCAGGAGAGCCGGGACTAGCGGGACTTACGAGCAGTACTTC
CDR3aa: CASRRAGTSGTYEQYF

abundance: NA
d_gene: NA
j_gene: TRBJ2-7
v_gene: TRBV23-1
CDR3nt: TGCGCCAGCAGAGGGGCTTCTAAATACTCCTACGAGCAGTACTTC
CDR3aa: CASRGASKYSYEQYF

abundance: NA
d_gene: NA
j_gene: TRBJ2-1
v_gene: TRBV6-5
CDR3nt: TGTGCCAGCAGCCCAGGACAGACCCTCGATGAGCAGTTCTTC
CDR3aa: CASSPGQTLDEQFF

abundance: NA
d_gene: NA
j_gene: TRBJ1-2
v_gene: TRBV6-5
CDR3nt: TGTGCCAGCAGTACGAGGGGGACCTATGGCTACACCTTC
CDR3aa: CASSTRGTYGYTF

abundance: NA
d_gene: TRBD1
j_gene: TRBJ1-6
v_gene: TRBV7-2
CDR3nt: TGTGCCAGCAGCGGGGACCAAGGGGGCCTTAATTCACCCCTCCACTTT
CDR3aa: CASSGDQGGLNSPLHF

abundance: NA
d_gene: TRBD1
j_gene: TRBJ1-5
v_gene: TRBV10-3
CDR3nt: TGTGCCATCAGTGGGGGGACAGGGGGCGTGGGTCAGCCCCAGCATTTT
CDR3aa: CAISGGTGGVGQPQHF

abundance: NA
d_gene: TRBD2
j_gene: TRBJ2-2
v_gene: TRBV19
CDR3nt: TGTGCCAGTAGTACCCCGGGAGGGTTCGGGGAGCTGTTTTTT
CDR3aa: CASSTPGGFGELFF

abundance: once
d_gene: TRBD1
j_gene: TRBJ1-4
v_gene: TRBV5-1
CDR3nt: TGCGCCAGCAGCGCGACGGGACAGAAGAGTGAAAAACTGTTTTTT
CDR3aa: CASSATGQKSEKLFF

abundance: NA
d_gene: NA
j_gene: TRBJ1-1
v_gene: TRBV7-3
CDR3nt: TGTGCCAGCAGCTTAATTAGCGGAACTGAAGCTTTCTTT
CDR3aa: CASSLISGTEAFF

abundance: NA
d_gene: NA
j_gene: TRBJ2-1
v_gene: TRBV5-1
CDR3nt: TGCGCCAGCAGCTCCCGTCCCGGGGAAGATGAGCAGTTCTTC
CDR3aa: CASSSRPGEDEQFF

abundance: NA
d_gene: NA
j_gene: TRBJ1-1
v_gene: TRBV21-1
CDR3nt: TGTGCCAGCAGCAAGGGACGAATAGGGGGTTACACTGAAGCTTTCTTT
CDR3aa: CASSKGRIGGYTEAFF

abundance: NA
d_gene: TRBD1
j_gene: TRBJ1-1
v_gene: TRBV24-1
CDR3nt: TGTGCCACCCGGGACAGGGTAGGCACTGAAGCTTTCTTT
CDR3aa: CATRDRVGTEAFF

abundance: NA
d_gene: NA
j_gene: TRBJ2-5
v_gene: TRBV24-1
CDR3nt: TGTGCCACAGGAGTCCAAGAGACCCAGTACTTC
CDR3aa: CATGVQETQYF

abundance: NA
d_gene: TRBD1
j_gene: TRBJ2-7
v_gene: TRBV19
CDR3nt: TGTGCCAGTAGTAAGGGACAGGGTACCTACGAGCAGTACTTC
CDR3aa: CASSKGQGTYEQYF

abundance: NA
d_gene: NA
j_gene: TRBJ2-2
v_gene: TRBV29-1
CDR3nt: TGCAGCGCGGGGGAGGCGAACACCGGGGAGCTGTTTTTT
CDR3aa: CSAGEANTGELFF

abundance: once
d_gene: NA
j_gene: TRBJ2-7
v_gene: TRBV10-3
CDR3nt: TGTGCCATCAGTTGGGACAAGGGGCTTAACGAGCAGTACTTC
CDR3aa: CAISWDKGLNEQYF

abundance: NA
d_gene: NA
j_gene: TRBJ1-1
v_gene: TRBV4-1
CDR3nt: TGCGCCAGCAGCCCGGGACAGAACACTGAAGCTTTCTTT
CDR3aa: CASSPGQNTEAFF

abundance: NA
d_gene: NA
j_gene: TRBJ1-6
v_gene: TRBV2
CDR3nt: TGTGCCAGCAGTGCCGCGTTAAGCTCCTATAATTCACCCCTCCACTTT
CDR3aa: CASSAALSSYNSPLHF

abundance: NA
d_gene: TRBD2
j_gene: TRBJ2-1
v_gene: TRBV9
CDR3nt: TGTGCCAGCAGCGAGGGACTAGTTGGGCATGAGCAGTTCTTC
CDR3aa: CASSEGLVGHEQFF

abundance: NA
d_gene: TRBD2
j_gene: TRBJ2-1
v_gene: TRBV20-1
CDR3nt: TGCAGTGCTAGTGGACTAGCGGGAGGGAATGAGCAGTTCTTC
CDR3aa: CSASGLAGGNEQFF

abundance: NA
d_gene: TRBD1
j_gene: TRBJ1-6
v_gene: TRBV25-1
CDR3nt: TGTGCCAGCAGTGACGGACAGGGAACCTATAATTCACCCCTCCACTTT
CDR3aa: CASSDGQGTYNSPLHF

abundance: NA
d_gene: NA
j_gene: TRBJ1-1
v_gene: TRBV6-5
CDR3nt: TGTGCCAGCATCGGGATATCGATGGCTTTCTTT
CDR3aa: CASIGISMAFF

abundance: NA
d_gene: TRBD2
j_gene: TRBJ2-3
v_gene: TRBV14
CDR3nt: TGTGCCAGCAGCCAAGAGAGCGGGAGGGTCGCAGATACGCAGTATTTT
CDR3aa: CASSQESGRVADTQYF

abundance: NA
d_gene: TRBD2
j_gene: TRBJ2-5
v_gene: TRBV3-1/TRBV3-2
CDR3nt: TGTGCCAGCAGCCAAGATTCTCCTAGCGGAGAGACCCAGTACTTC
CDR3aa: CASSQDSPSGETQYF

abundance: NA
d_gene: NA
j_gene: TRBJ1-3
v_gene: TRBV15
CDR3nt: TGTGCCACCAGCAGAGGGAGGGGCACGTCTGGAAACACCATATATTTT
CDR3aa: CATSRGRGTSGNTIYF

abundance: once
d_gene: TRBD1
j_gene: TRBJ1-1
v_gene: TRBV6-5
CDR3nt: TGTGCCAGCAGACCCGACAGGGGGCAAGCTTTCTTT
CDR3aa: CASRPDRGQAFF

abundance: NA
d_gene: NA
j_gene: TRBJ2-5
v_gene: TRBV5-8
CDR3nt: TGTGCCAGCAGCGACGGGAGAGGAGCAGAGACCCAGTACTTC
CDR3aa: CASSDGRGAETQYF

abundance: once
d_gene: NA
j_gene: TRBJ2-4
v_gene: TRBV9
CDR3nt: TGTGCCAGCAGCGCCGGACTAGCCAAAAACATTCAGTACTTC
CDR3aa: CASSAGLAKNIQYF

abundance: NA
d_gene: TRBD2
j_gene: TRBJ2-3
v_gene: TRBV29-1
CDR3nt: TGCAGCGCCATACCGGGACTAGTAACAGATACGCAGTATTTT
CDR3aa: CSAIPGLVTDTQYF

abundance: NA
d_gene: TRBD1
j_gene: TRBJ1-2
v_gene: TRBV2
CDR3nt: TGTGCCAGCAGGCTAAGGGGGCTTAACTATGGCTACACCTTC
CDR3aa: CASRLRGLNYGYTF

abundance: NA
d_gene: TRBD1
j_gene: TRBJ2-1
v_gene: TRBV30
CDR3nt: TGTGCCTGGAGCGTTGACAGGGGTCCGCCTTACACGAATGAGCAGTTCTTC
CDR3aa: CAWSVDRGPPYTNEQFF

abundance: NA
d_gene: TRBD1
j_gene: TRBJ2-1
v_gene: TRBV10-3
CDR3nt: TGTGCCATCAGACCGGGACAGGGCAATGAGCAGTTCTTC
CDR3aa: CAIRPGQGNEQFF

abundance: NA
d_gene: NA
j_gene: TRBJ2-2
v_gene: TRBV30
CDR3nt: TGTGCCTGGAGTCACAGTAACACCGGGGAGCTGTTTTTT
CDR3aa: CAWSHSNTGELFF

abundance: NA
d_gene: NA
j_gene: TRBJ1-2
v_gene: TRBV9
CDR3nt: TGTGCCAGCAGCGTAGGGGGGACACATTATGGCTACACCTTC
CDR3aa: CASSVGGTHYGYTF

abundance: NA
d_gene: TRBD1
j_gene: TRBJ1-2
v_gene: TRBV6-5
CDR3nt: TGTGCCAGCAGTCGGACAGGGGGCTATGGCTACACCTTC
CDR3aa: CASSRTGGYGYTF

abundance: NA
d_gene: NA
j_gene: TRBJ2-1
v_gene: TRBV12-3/TRBV12-4
CDR3nt: TGTGCCAGCAATCGCGGTACCCACAATGAGCAGTTCTTC
CDR3aa: CASNRGTHNEQFF

abundance: once
d_gene: NA
j_gene: TRBJ1-1
v_gene: TRBV19
CDR3nt: TGTGCCAGTAGTAGCTTATTGGACAGGAACACTGAAGCTTTCTTT
CDR3aa: CASSSLLDRNTEAFF

abundance: NA
d_gene: TRBD1
j_gene: TRBJ2-7
v_gene: TRBV9
CDR3nt: TGTGCCAGCAGCGCCATAACAGGGGACGAGCAGTACTTC
CDR3aa: CASSAITGDEQYF

abundance: NA
d_gene: NA
j_gene: TRBJ1-1
v_gene: TRBV29-1
CDR3nt: TGCAGCGTTGAAGATCGGGGGGGGAACACTGAAGCTTTCTTT
CDR3aa: CSVEDRGGNTEAFF

abundance: NA
d_gene: TRBD2
j_gene: TRBJ2-1
v_gene: TRBV3-1/TRBV3-2
CDR3nt: TGTGCCAGCAGCCAAGTTACTAGCGGGAGTTACAATGAGCAGTTCTTC
CDR3aa: CASSQVTSGSYNEQFF

abundance: NA
d_gene: NA
j_gene: TRBJ1-1
v_gene: TRBV25-1
CDR3nt: TGTGCCAGCAGGACCTCCATGGGGGCGAACACTGAAGCTTTCTTT
CDR3aa: CASRTSMGANTEAFF

abundance: NA
d_gene: TRBD1
j_gene: TRBJ1-2
v_gene: TRBV27
CDR3nt: TGTGCCAGCGGACAGGGGGCTAACTATGGCTACACCTTC
CDR3aa: CASGQGANYGYTF

abundance: NA
d_gene: TRBD1
j_gene: TRBJ1-6
v_gene: TRBV11-3
CDR3nt: TGTGCCAGCAGCCTACCCGGGACAGGGGTGAATTCACCCCTCCACTTT
CDR3aa: CASSLPGTGVNSPLHF

abundance: NA
d_gene: TRBD1
j_gene: TRBJ1-5
v_gene: TRBV15
CDR3nt: TGTGCCACCAGCACACATGGACAGGGGGCTGGAAGCAATCAGCCCCAGCATTTT
CDR3aa: CATSTHGQGAGSNQPQHF